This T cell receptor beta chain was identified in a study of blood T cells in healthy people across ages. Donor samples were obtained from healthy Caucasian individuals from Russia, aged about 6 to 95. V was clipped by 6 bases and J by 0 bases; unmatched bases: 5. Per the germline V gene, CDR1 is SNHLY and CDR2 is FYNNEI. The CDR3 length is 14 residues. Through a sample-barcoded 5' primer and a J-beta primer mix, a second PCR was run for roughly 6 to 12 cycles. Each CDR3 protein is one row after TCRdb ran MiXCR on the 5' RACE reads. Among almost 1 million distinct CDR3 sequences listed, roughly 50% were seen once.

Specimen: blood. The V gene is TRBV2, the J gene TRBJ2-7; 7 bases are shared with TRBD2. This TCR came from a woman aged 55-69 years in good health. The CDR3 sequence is CASSDLADSYEQYF. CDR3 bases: TGTGCCAGCAGCGATCTAGCGGACTCCTACGAGCAGTACTTC.